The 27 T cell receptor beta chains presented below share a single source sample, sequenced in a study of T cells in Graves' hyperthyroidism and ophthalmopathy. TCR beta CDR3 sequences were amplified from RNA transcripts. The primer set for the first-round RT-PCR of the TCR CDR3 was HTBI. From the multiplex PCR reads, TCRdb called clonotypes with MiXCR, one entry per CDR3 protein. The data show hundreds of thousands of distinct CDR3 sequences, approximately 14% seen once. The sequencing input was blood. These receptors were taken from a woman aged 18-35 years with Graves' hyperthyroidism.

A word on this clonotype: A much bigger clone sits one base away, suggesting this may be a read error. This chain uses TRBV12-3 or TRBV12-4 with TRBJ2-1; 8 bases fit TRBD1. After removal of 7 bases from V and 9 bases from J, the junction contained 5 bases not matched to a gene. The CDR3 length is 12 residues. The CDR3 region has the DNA TGTGCCAGCACCAGCGACAGGGGTGAGCAGTTCTTC. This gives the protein CASTSDRGEQFF.

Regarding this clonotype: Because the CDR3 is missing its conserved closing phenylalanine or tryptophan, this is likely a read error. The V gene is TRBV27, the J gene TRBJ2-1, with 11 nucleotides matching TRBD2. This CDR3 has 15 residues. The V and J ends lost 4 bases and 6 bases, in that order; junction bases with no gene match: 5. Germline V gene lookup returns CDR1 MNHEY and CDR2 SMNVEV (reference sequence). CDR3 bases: TGTGCCAGCAGTTCCCTAGCGGGAGGCTTCAATGAGCAGTTCCTC. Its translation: CASSSLAGGFNEQFL.

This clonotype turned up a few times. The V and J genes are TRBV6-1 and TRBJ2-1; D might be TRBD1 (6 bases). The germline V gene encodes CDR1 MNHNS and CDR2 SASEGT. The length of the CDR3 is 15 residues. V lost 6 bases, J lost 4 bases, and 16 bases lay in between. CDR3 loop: CASRPARGRYNEQFF. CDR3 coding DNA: TGTGCCAGCAGACCCGCCAGGGGAAGATACAATGAGCAGTTCTTC.

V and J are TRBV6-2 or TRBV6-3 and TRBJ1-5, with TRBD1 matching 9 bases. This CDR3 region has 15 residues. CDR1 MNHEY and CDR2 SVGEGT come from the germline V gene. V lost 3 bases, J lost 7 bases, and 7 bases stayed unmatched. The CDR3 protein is CASSYVGTGLQPQHF. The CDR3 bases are TGTGCCAGCAGTTATGTTGGGACAGGGTTGCAGCCCCAGCATTTT.

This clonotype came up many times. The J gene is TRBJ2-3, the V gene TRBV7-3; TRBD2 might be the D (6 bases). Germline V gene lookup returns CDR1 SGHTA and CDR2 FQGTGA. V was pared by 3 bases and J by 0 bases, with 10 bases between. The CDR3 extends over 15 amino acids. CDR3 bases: TGTGCCAGCAGCTTGAGCGGGTTAAGCACAGATACGCAGTATTTT. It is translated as CASSLSGLSTDTQYF.

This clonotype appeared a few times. The CDR3 is CASSGESGYSPLHF. In nucleotides, the CDR3 is TGTGCCAGCAGCGGAGAGTCAGGGTACTCACCCCTCCACTTT. This chain joins TRBV3-1 and TRBJ1-6, with D perhaps matching TRBD1 (5 bases). This CDR3 is 14 amino acids long. The germline V and J ends were trimmed by 5 bases and 10 bases, with 15 bases remaining between them. In germline, CDR1 is LGHDT, CDR2 YNNKEL (reference sequence).

CDR3: CASSLNRDTAPDTQYF. The CDR3 nucleotides are TGTGCCAGTAGTTTGAACCGGGACACCGCCCCAGATACGCAGTATTTT. The J gene is TRBJ2-3, the V gene TRBV11-2; TRBD1 might be the D (6 bases). V shed 9 bases and J shed 4 bases, with 23 bases lying between them. Germline lookup yields CDR1 SGHAT and CDR2 FQNNGV. There are 16 residues in the CDR3.

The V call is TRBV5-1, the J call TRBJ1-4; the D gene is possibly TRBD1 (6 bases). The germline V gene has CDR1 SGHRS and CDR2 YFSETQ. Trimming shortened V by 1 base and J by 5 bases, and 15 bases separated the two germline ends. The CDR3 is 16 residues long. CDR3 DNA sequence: TGCGCCAGCAGCTTGACAGGGAGGACAGAGAATGAAAAACTGTTTTTT. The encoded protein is CASSLTGRTENEKLFF.

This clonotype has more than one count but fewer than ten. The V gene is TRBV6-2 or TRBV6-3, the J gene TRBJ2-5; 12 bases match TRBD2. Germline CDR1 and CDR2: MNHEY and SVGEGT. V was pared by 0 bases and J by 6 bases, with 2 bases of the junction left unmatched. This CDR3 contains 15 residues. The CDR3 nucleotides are TGTGCCAGCAGTTACTCTGGACTAGCGGGAAAGACCCAGTACTTC. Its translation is CASSYSGLAGKTQYF.

CDR3 protein: CASRMQGTINSPLHF. The CDR3 nucleotides are TGTGCCAGCCGGATGCAGGGTACCATTAATTCACCCCTCCACTTT. The J gene is TRBJ1-6, the V gene TRBV2; D might be TRBD1 (5 bases). Trimming pared 8 bases from V and 6 bases from J, leaving 17 bases between. Germline loops: CDR1 SNHLY, CDR2 FYNNEI. The CDR3 spans 15 residues.

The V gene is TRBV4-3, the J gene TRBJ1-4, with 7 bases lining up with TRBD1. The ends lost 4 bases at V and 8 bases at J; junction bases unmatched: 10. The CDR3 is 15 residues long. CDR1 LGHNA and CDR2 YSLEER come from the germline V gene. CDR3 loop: CASSRNRGVGEKLFF. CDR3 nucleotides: TGCGCCAGCAGCCGTAACAGGGGAGTGGGGGAAAAACTGTTTTTT.

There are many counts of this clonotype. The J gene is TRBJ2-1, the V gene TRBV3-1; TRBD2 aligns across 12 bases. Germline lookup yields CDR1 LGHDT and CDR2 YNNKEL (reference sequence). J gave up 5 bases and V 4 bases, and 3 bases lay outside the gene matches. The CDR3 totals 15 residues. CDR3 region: CASSLTSGRNNEQFF. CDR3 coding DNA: TGTGCCAGCAGCCTTACTAGCGGGAGGAACAATGAGCAGTTCTTC.

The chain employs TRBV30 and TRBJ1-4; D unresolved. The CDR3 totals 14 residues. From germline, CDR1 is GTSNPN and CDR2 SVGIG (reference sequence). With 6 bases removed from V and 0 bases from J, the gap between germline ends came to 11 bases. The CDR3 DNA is TGTGCCTGCTATGACGGTGCAACTAATGAAAAACTGTTTTTT. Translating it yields CACYDGATNEKLFF.

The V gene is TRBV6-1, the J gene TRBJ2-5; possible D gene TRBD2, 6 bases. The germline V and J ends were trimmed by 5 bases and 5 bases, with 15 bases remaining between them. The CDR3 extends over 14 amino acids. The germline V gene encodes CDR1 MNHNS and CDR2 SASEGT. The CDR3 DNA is TGTGCCAGCAGTCGACCCCGGAGCGGGGAGACCCAGTACTTC. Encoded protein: CASSRPRSGETQYF.

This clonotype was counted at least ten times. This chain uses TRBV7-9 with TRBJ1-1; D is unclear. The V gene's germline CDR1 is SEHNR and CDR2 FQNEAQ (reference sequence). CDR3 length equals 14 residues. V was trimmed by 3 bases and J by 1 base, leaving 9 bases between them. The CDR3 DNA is TGTGCCAGCAGCTTCTCCCAGCCGAACACTGAAGCTTTCTTT. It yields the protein CASSFSQPNTEAFF.

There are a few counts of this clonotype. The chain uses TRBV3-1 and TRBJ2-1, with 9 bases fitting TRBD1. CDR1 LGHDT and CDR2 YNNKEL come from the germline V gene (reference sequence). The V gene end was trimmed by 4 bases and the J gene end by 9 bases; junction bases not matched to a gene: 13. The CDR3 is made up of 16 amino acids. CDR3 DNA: TGTGCCAGCAGCCGAGAGACGGACAGGGGATTCCTTGAGCAGTTCTTC. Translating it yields CASSRETDRGFLEQFF.

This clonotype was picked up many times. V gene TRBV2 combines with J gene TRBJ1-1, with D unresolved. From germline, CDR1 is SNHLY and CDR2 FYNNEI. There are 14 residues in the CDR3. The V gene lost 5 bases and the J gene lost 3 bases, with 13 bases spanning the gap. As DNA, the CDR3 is TGTGCCAGCAGTCCCTCGCTCGGGGACACTGAAGCTTTCTTT. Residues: CASSPSLGDTEAFF. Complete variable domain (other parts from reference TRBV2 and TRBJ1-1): EPEVTQTPSHQVTQMGQEVILRCVPISNHLYFYWYRQILGQKVEFLVSFYNNEISEKSEIFDDQFSVERPDGSNFTLKIRSTKLEDSAMYFCASSPSLGDTEAFFGQGTRLTVV.

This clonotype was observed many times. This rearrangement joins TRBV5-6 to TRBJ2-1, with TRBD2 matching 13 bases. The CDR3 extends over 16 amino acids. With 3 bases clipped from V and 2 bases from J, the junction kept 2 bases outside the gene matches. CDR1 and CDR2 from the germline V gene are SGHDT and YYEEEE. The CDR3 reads CASSWGTSGAYNEQFF. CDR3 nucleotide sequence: TGTGCCAGCAGCTGGGGGACTAGCGGGGCCTACAATGAGCAGTTCTTC.

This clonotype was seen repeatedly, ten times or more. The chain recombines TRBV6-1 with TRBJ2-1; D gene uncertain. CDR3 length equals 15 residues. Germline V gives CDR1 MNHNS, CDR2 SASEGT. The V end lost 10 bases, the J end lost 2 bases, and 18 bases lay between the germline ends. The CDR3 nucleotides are TGTGCCACCTTTAGCCGGCTAGGACCCTACAATGAGCAGTTCTTC. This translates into CATFSRLGPYNEQFF.

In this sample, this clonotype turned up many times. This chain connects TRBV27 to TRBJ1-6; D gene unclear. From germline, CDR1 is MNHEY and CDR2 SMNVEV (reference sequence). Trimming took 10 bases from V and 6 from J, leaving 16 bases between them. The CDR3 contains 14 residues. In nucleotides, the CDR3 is TGTGCCACGTCCTTAAGGGAGAGTAATTCACCCCTCCACTTT. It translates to CATSLRESNSPLHF.

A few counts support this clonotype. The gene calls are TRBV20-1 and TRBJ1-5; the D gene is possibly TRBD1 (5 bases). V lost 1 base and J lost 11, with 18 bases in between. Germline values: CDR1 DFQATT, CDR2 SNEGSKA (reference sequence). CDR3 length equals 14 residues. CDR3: CSARGPAGPSAQHF. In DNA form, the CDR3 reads TGCAGTGCTAGAGGACCGGCAGGGCCCTCGGCCCAGCATTTT.

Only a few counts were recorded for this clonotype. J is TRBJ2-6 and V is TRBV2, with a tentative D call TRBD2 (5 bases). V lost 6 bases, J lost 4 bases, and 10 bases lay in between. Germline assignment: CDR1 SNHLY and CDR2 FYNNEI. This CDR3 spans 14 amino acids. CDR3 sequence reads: CASRRGSGANVLTF. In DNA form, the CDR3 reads TGTGCCAGCAGGAGAGGGTCCGGGGCCAACGTCCTGACTTTC. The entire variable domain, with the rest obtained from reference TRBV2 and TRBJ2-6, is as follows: EPEVTQTPSHQVTQMGQEVILRCVPISNHLYFYWYRQILGQKVEFLVSFYNNEISEKSEIFDDQFSVERPDGSNFTLKIRSTKLEDSAMYFCASRRGSGANVLTFGAGSRLTVL.

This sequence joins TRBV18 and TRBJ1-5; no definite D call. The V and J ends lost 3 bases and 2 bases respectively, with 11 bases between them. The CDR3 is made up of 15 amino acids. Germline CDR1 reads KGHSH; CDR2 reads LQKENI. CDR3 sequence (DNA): TGTGCCAGCTCACCGGCGGATTCGCGCAATCAGCCCCAGCATTTT. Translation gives CASSPADSRNQPQHF. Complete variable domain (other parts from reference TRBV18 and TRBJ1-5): NAGVMQNPRHLVRRRGQEARLRCSPMKGHSHVYWYRQLPEEGLKFMVYLQKENIIDESGMPKERFSAEFPKEGPSILRIQQVVRGDSAAYFCASSPADSRNQPQHFGDGTRLSIL.

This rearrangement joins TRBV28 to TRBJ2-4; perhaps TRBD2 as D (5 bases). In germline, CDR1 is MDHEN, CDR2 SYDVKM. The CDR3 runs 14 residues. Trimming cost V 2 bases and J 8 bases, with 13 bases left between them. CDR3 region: CASSLRPGGDIQYF. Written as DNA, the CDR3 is TGTGCCAGCAGTTTAAGGCCAGGAGGAGACATTCAGTACTTC.

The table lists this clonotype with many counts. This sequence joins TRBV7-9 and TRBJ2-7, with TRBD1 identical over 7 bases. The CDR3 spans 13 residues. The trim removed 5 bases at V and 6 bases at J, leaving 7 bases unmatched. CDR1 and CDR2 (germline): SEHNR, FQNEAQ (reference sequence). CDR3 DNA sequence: TGTGCCAGCAGCCTCCGACAGGGCGGCGAGCAGTACTTC. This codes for CASSLRQGGEQYF.

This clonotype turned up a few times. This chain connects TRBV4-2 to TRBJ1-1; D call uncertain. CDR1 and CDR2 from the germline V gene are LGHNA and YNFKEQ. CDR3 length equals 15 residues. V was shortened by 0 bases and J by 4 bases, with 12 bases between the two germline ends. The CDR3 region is CASSQDPYSATEAFF. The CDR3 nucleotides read TGTGCCAGCAGCCAAGACCCATACTCGGCCACTGAAGCTTTCTTT.

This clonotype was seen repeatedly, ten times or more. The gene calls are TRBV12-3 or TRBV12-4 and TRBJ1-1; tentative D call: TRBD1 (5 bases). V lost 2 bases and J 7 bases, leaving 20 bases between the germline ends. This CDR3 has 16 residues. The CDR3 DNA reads TGTGCCAGCAGTTTACTAGGGCAGGGTCCGACCGGTGAAGCTTTCTTT. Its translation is CASSLLGQGPTGEAFF.